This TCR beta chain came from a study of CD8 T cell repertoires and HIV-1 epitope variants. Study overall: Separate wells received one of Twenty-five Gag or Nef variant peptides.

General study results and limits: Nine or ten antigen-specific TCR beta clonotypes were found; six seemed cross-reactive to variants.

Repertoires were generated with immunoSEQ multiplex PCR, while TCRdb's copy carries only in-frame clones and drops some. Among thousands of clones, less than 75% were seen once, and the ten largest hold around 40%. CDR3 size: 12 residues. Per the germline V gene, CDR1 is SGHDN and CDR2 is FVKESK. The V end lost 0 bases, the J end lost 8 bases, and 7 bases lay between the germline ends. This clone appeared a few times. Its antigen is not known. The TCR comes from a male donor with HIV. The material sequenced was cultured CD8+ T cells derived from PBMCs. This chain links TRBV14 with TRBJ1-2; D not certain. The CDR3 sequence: CASSQEWQGYTF. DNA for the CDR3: TGTGCCAGCAGCCAAGAGTGGCAGGGCTACACCTTC.